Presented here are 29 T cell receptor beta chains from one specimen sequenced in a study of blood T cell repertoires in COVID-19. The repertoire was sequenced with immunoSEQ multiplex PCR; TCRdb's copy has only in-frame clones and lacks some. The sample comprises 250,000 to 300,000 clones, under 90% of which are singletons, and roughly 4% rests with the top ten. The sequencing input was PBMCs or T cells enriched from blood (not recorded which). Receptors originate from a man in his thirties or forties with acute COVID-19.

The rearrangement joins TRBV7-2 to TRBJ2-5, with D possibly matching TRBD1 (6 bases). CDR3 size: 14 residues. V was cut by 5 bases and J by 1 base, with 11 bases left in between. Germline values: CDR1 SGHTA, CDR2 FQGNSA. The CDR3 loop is CASSRGSPQETQYF. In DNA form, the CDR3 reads TGTGCCAGCAGCAGGGGGTCGCCCCAAGAGACCCAGTACTTC. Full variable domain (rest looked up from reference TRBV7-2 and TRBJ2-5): GAGVSQSPSNKVTEKGKDVELRCDPISGHTALYWYRQSLGQGLEFLIYFQGNSAPDKSGLPSDRFSAERTGGSVSTLTIQRTQQEDSAVYLCASSRGSPQETQYFGPGTRLLVL.

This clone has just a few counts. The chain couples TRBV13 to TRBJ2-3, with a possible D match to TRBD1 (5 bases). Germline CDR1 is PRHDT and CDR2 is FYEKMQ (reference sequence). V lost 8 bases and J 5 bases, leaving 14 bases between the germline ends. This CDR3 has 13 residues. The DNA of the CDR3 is TGTGCCAGCTCGGCAGGGCTGGGAGATACGCAGTATTTT. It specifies CASSAGLGDTQYF.

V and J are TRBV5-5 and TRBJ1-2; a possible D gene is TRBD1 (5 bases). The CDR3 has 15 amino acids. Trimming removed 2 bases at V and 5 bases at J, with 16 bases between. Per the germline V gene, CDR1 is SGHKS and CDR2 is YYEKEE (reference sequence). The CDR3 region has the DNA TGTGCCAGCAGCTTCGGGCAGGGCATCTCTTATGGCTACACCTTC. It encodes CASSFGQGISYGYTF.

CDR3 sequence reads: CASSDPYSNQPQHF. As DNA, the CDR3 is TGCGCCAGCAGTGACCCTTATAGCAATCAGCCCCAGCATTTT. This chain uses TRBV10-2 with TRBJ1-5; D unclear. This CDR3 comprises 14 residues. The germline V and J ends were trimmed by 3 bases and 0 bases, with 6 bases remaining between them. Germline V gene data show CDR1 as WSHSY and CDR2 as SAAADI.

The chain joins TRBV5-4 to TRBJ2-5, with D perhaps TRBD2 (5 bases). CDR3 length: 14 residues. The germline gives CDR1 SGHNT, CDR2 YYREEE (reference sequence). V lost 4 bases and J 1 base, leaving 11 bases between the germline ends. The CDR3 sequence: CASSTRAGQETQYF. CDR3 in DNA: TGTGCCAGCAGCACCCGGGCGGGCCAAGAGACCCAGTACTTC.

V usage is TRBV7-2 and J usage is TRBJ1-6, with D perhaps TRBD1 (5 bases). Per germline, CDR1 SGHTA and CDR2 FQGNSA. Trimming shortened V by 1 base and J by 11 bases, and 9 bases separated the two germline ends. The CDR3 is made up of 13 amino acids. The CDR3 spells CASSLDDSPPLHF. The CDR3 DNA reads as TGTGCCAGCAGCTTAGACGACAGCCCACCCCTCCACTTT.

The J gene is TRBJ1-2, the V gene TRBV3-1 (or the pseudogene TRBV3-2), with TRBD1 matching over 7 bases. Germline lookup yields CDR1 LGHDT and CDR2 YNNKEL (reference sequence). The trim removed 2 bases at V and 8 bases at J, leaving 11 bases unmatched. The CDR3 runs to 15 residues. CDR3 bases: TGTGCCAGCAGCCAAAAGGGGGCGAATAGGAAAGGCTACACCTTC. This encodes CASSQKGANRKGYTF.

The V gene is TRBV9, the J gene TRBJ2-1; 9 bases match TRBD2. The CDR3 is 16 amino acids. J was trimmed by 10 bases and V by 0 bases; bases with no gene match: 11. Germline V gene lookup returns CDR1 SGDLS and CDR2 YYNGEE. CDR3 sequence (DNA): TGTGCCAGCAGCGTAGATTGGCGGGGGGGTAGTTCGGAGCAGTTCTTC. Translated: CASSVDWRGGSSEQFF.

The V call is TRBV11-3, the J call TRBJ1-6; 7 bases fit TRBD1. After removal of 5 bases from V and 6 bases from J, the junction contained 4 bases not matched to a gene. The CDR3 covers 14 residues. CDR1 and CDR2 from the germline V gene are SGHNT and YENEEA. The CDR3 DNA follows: TGTGCCAGCAGCAAGGGACAGAGTAATTCACCCCTCCACTTT. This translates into CASSKGQSNSPLHF.

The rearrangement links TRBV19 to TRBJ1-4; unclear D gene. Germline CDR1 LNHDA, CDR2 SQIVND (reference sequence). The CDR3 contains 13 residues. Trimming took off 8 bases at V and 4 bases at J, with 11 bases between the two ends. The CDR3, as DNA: TGTGCCAGTTCTCTGGCAGATAATGAAAAACTGTTTTTT. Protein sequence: CASSLADNEKLFF.

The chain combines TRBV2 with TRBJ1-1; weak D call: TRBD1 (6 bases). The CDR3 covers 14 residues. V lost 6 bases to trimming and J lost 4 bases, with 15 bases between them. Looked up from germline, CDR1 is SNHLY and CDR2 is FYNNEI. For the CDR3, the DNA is TGTGCCAGCAGCTCTACAGGGTCAGGCACTGAAGCTTTCTTT. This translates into CASSSTGSGTEAFF.

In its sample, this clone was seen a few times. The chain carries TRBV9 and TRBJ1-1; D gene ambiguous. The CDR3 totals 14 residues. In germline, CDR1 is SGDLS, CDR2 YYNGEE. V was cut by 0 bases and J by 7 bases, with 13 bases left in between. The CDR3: CASSVAGQDGEAFF. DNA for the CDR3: TGTGCCAGCAGCGTAGCTGGGCAGGATGGTGAAGCTTTCTTT.

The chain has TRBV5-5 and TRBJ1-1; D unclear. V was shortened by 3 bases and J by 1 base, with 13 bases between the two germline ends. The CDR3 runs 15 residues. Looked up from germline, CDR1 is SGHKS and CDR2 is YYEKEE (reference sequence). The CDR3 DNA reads TGTGCCAGCAGCTCGTACAGTCCCACGAACACTGAAGCTTTCTTT. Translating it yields CASSSYSPTNTEAFF.

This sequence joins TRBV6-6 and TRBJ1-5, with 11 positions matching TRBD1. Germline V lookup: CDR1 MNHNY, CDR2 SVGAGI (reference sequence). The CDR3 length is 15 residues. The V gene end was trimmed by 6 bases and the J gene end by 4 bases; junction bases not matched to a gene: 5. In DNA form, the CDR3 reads TGTGCCAGCAGCAGGACAGGGGGCCGTAATCAGCCCCAGCATTTT. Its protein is CASSRTGGRNQPQHF.

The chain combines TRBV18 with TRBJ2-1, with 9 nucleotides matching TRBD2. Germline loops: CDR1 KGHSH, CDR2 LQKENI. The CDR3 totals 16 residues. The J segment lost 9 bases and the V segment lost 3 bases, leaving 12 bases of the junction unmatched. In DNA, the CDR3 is TGTGCCAGCTCACCCGGAGTAGCGGGGGAGTTACGTGAGCAGTTCTTC. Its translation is CASSPGVAGELREQFF.

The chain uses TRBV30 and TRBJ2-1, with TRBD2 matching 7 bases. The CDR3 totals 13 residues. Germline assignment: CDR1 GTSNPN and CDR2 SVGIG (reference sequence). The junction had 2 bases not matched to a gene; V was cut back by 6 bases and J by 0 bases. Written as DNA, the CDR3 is TGTGCCTGTCTAGCGGACTCCTACAATGAGCAGTTCTTC. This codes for CACLADSYNEQFF.

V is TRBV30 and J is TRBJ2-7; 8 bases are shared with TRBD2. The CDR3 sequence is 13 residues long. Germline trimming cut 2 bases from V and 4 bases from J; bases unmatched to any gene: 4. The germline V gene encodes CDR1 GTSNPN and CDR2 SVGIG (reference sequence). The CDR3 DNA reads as TGTGCCTGGAGTACTAGCGGAAATTACGAGCAGTACGTC. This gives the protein CAWSTSGNYEQYV.

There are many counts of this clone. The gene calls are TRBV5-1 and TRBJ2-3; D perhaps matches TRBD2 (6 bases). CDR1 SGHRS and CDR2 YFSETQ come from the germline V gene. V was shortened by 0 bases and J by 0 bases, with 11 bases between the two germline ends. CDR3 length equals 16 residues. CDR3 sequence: CASSLGVGGSTDTQYF. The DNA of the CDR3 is TGCGCCAGCAGCTTGGGTGTTGGGGGGAGCACAGATACGCAGTATTTT.

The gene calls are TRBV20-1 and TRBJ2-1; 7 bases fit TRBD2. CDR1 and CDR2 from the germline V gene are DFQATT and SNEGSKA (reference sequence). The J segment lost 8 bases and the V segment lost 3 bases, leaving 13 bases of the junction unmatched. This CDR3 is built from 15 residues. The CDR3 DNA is TGCAGTGCTAGTGTCTGGAAGCGGGGCAGGGATGAGCAGTTCTTC. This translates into CSASVWKRGRDEQFF.

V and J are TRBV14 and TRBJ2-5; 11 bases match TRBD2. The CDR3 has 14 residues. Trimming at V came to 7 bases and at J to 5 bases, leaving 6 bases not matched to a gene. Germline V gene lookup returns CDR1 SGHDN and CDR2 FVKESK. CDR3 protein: CASTLAGGEETQYF. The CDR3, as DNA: TGTGCCAGCACGCTAGCGGGAGGAGAGGAGACCCAGTACTTC. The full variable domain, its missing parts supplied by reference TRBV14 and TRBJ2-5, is EAGVTQFPSHSVIEKGQTVTLRCDPISGHDNLYWYRRVMGKEIKFLLHFVKESKQDESGMPNNRFLAERTGGTYSTLKVQPAELEDSGVYFCASTLAGGEETQYFGPGTRLLVL.

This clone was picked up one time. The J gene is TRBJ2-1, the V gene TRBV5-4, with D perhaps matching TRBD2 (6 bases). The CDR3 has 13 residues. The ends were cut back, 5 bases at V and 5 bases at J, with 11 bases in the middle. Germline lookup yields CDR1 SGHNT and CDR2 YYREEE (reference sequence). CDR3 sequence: CASRAGTHNEQFF. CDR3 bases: TGTGCCAGCAGGGCCGGGACTCACAATGAGCAGTTCTTC. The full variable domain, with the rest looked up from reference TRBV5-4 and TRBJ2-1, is ETGVTQSPTHLIKTRGQQVTLRCSSQSGHNTVSWYQQALGQGPQFIFQYYREEENGRGNFPPRFSGLQFPNYSSELNVNALELDDSALYLCASRAGTHNEQFFGPGTRLTVL.

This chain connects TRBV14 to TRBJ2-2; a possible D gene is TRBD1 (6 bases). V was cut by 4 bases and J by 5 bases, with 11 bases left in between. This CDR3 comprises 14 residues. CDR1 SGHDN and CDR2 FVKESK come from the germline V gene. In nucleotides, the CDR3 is TGTGCCAGCAGCCTAAAACAGGGTACCGGGGAGCTGTTTTTT. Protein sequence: CASSLKQGTGELFF.

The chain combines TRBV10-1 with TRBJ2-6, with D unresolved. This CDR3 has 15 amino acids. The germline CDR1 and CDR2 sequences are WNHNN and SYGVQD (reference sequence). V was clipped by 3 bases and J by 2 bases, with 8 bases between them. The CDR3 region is CASSESSAGANVLTF. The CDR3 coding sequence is TGCGCCAGCAGTGAATCCAGTGCTGGGGCCAACGTCCTGACTTTC.

The CDR3 region has the DNA TGTGCCAGCAGACACCTCTTCTTACAGGTCCGGGACTACTATTGCTTTGGGGCCAACGTCCTGACTTTC. As protein: CASRHLFLQVRDYYCFGANVLTF. This chain joins TRBV3-1 (or the pseudogene TRBV3-2) and TRBJ2-6, with 7 positions matching TRBD2. Germline V lookup: CDR1 LGHDT, CDR2 YNNKEL (reference sequence). CDR3 size: 23 residues. V dropped 6 bases and J dropped 3; count of bases not matched to a gene: 29.

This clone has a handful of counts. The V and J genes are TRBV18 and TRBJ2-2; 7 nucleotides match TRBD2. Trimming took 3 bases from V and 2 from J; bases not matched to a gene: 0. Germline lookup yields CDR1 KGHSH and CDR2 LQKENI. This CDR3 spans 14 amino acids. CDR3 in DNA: TGTGCCAGCTCACCGGGACTAAACACCGGGGAGCTGTTTTTT. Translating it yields CASSPGLNTGELFF.

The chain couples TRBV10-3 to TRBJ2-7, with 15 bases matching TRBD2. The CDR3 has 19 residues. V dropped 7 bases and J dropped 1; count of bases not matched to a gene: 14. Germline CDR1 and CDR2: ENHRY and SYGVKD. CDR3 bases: TGTGCCATCAAGATCCTTGGACTAGCGGGAGGGCCGGGTTCCTACGAGCAGTACGTC. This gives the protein CAIKILGLAGGPGSYEQYV.

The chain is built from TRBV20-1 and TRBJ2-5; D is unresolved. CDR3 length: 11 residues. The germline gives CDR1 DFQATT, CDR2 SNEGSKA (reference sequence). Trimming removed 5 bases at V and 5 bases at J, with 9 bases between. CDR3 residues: CSAVVWETQYF. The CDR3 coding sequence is TGCAGTGCTGTAGTTTGGGAGACCCAGTACTTC.

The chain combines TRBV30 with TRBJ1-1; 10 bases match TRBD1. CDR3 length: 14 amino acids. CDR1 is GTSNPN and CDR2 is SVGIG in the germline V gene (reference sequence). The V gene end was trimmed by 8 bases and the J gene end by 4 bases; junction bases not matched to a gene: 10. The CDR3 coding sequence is TGTGCCGCACCCCGGGGACAGGGGTTCACTGAAGCTTTCTTT. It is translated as CAAPRGQGFTEAFF. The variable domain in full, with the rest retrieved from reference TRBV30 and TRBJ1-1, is SQTIHQWPATLVQPVGSPLSLECTVEGTSNPNLYWYRQAAGRGLQLLFYSVGIGQISSEVPQNLSASRPQDRQFILSSKKLLLSDSGFYLCAAPRGQGFTEAFFGQGTRLTVV.

CDR3 in DNA: TGTGCCAGCAGTGAATACAACAGGTTCCAGCCCCAGCATTTT. Protein sequence: CASSEYNRFQPQHF. V and J are TRBV25-1 and TRBJ1-5, with D maybe TRBD1 (5 bases). Germline lookup yields CDR1 MGHDK and CDR2 SYGVNS. The CDR3 loop spans 14 amino acids. With 0 bases removed from V and 7 bases from J, the gap between germline ends came to 10 bases.